This TCR beta chain was found in a study of T cell changes during pregnancy in multiple sclerosis. The germline CDR1 and CDR2 sequences are PRHDT and FYEKMQ (reference sequence). This CDR3 comprises 17 residues. V trimming: 6 bases; J trimming: 4 bases; junction bases outside the gene matches: 8. The assay was immunoSEQ multiplex PCR, and TCRdb's table has in-frame clones only and misses some. The sample has 28,000 or so clones; roughly 90% are singletons. Sequenced here: CD8+ T cells from peripheral blood mononuclear cells, sampled in the second trimester of pregnancy. The chain couples TRBV13 to TRBJ2-1; 14 positions match TRBD2. The sequence derives from a female donor with multiple sclerosis, enrolled in a pregnancy study. In DNA form, the CDR3 reads TGTGCCAGCAGTAGACTAGCGGGGGGGCTGGTATACAATGAGCAGTTCTTC. Its translation is CASSRLAGGLVYNEQFF.